A single sample gave rise to the 29 T cell receptor beta chains below, sequenced in a study of blood T cell repertoires in COVID-19. Produced via immunoSEQ multiplex PCR; TCRdb's table is partial and in-frame only. The table includes roughly 330,000 clones, 80% to 90% detected once. The sample comprised PBMCs or T cells enriched from blood (not recorded which). These receptors were obtained from a woman in her 30s who had recovered from COVID-19.

The gene calls are TRBV28 and TRBJ1-2; D is possibly TRBD1 (6 bases). CDR1 and CDR2 (germline): MDHEN, SYDVKM. Trimming removed 3 bases from V and 7 bases from J, with 12 bases in between. CDR3 length: 13 residues. The CDR3 DNA reads as TGTGCCAGCAGTTTCCCCGGACAGACTGGCTACACCTTC. Translation gives CASSFPGQTGYTF.

This chain uses TRBV7-2 with TRBJ2-2; perhaps TRBD2 as D (5 bases). This CDR3 has 17 amino acids. Trimming shortened V by 2 bases and J by 6 bases, and 19 bases separated the two germline ends. In germline, CDR1 is SGHTA, CDR2 FQGNSA. The CDR3 is CASSLLVSGVGAGELFF. In DNA, the CDR3 is TGTGCCAGCAGCTTATTGGTGAGCGGAGTCGGGGCCGGGGAGCTGTTTTTT.

The V gene is TRBV19, the J gene TRBJ1-5, with D maybe TRBD1 (6 bases). Germline V lookup: CDR1 LNHDA, CDR2 SQIVND (reference sequence). V lost 5 bases, J lost 4 bases, and 12 bases lay in between. The CDR3 has 14 residues. In nucleotides, the CDR3 is TGTGCCAGTAGTGACCGGACAGCAAATCAGCCCCAGCATTTT. The encoded protein is CASSDRTANQPQHF. Drawing the rest from reference TRBV19 and TRBJ1-5, the complete variable domain is DGGITQSPKYLFRKEGQNVTLSCEQNLNHDAMYWYRQDPGQGLRLIYYSQIVNDFQKGDIAEGYSVSREKKESFPLTVTSAQKNPTAFYLCASSDRTANQPQHFGDGTRLSIL.

V is TRBV2 and J is TRBJ1-1; TRBD1 is a possible D gene (6 bases). This CDR3 contains 13 residues. V dropped 4 bases and J dropped 10 bases, with 16 bases sitting between them. In germline, CDR1 is SNHLY, CDR2 FYNNEI. CDR3 sequence: CASSAWTVKGAFF. The CDR3 nucleotides are TGTGCCAGCAGTGCGTGGACAGTCAAGGGAGCTTTCTTT.

The J gene is TRBJ2-7, the V gene TRBV27; 10 nucleotides align to TRBD1. V trimming: 4 bases; J trimming: 7 bases; junction bases outside the gene matches: 7. Per germline, CDR1 MNHEY and CDR2 SMNVEV (reference sequence). The CDR3 has 14 amino acids. CDR3 coding DNA: TGTGCCAGCAGTTGGCTGGGACAGGGGAGAGAGCAGTACTTC. This codes for CASSWLGQGREQYF.

This sequence joins TRBV5-1 and TRBJ2-7; the D is unclear. Trimming pared 0 bases from V and 3 bases from J, leaving 7 bases between. This CDR3 comprises 13 residues. Per germline, CDR1 SGHRS and CDR2 YFSETQ. CDR3 loop: CASSLASNYEQYF. CDR3 nucleotides: TGCGCCAGCAGCTTGGCCAGTAACTACGAGCAGTACTTC. The full variable domain, completed using reference TRBV5-1 and TRBJ2-7, is KAGVTQTPRYLIKTRGQQVTLSCSPISGHRSVSWYQQTPGQGLQFLFEYFSETQRNKGNFPGRFSGRQFSNSRSEMNVSTLELGDSALYLCASSLASNYEQYFGPGTRLTVT.

This clone was seen only a few times. The gene calls are TRBV7-6 and TRBJ2-1; TRBD2 matches 10 bases. This CDR3 comprises 17 residues. The germline gives CDR1 SGHVS, CDR2 FNYEAQ. V was clipped by 1 base and J by 8 bases; unmatched bases: 11. CDR3 DNA: TGTGCCAGCAGCTTAGTACTAGCGGGGAACCCTCTGGATGAGCAGTTCTTC. The encoded protein is CASSLVLAGNPLDEQFF.

This chain uses TRBV27 with TRBJ1-5; TRBD1 agrees at 9 bases. Germline CDR1 is MNHEY and CDR2 is SMNVEV (reference sequence). With 2 bases clipped from V and 6 bases from J, the junction kept 5 bases outside the gene matches. This CDR3 is built from 15 residues. CDR3 sequence reads: CASSLRTGEGQPQHF. CDR3 in DNA: TGTGCCAGCAGTTTAAGGACAGGGGAGGGTCAGCCCCAGCATTTT.

J is TRBJ2-4 and V is TRBV6-4; tentatively, D is TRBD2 (6 bases). CDR3 length: 14 residues. Germline values: CDR1 MRHNA, CDR2 SNTAGT. The V end was cut by 6 bases, the J end by 5 bases, with 14 bases between. In nucleotides, the CDR3 is TGTGCCAGCAGATATCCGGGACTCCAAAACATTCAGTACTTC. Translating gives CASRYPGLQNIQYF.

J is TRBJ1-6 and V is TRBV6-4, with TRBD1 identical over 7 bases. The V gene end was trimmed by 3 bases and the J gene end by 3 bases; junction bases not matched to a gene: 2. Germline CDR1 is MRHNA and CDR2 is SNTAGT. CDR3 size: 15 residues. The CDR3 DNA is TGTGCCAGCAGTGAAGGGGGCGACTATAATTCACCCCTCCACTTT. Its translation: CASSEGGDYNSPLHF.

This chain joins TRBV5-4 and TRBJ1-2, with D uncertain. V was cut by 0 bases and J by 8 bases, with 11 bases left in between. Germline values: CDR1 SGHNT, CDR2 YYREEE (reference sequence). CDR3 length equals 13 residues. CDR3 residues: CASSLDRVVGYTF. Here the CDR3 DNA reads TGTGCCAGCAGCTTGGATCGGGTGGTAGGCTACACCTTC. Variable domain in full (rest from reference TRBV5-4 and TRBJ1-2): ETGVTQSPTHLIKTRGQQVTLRCSSQSGHNTVSWYQQALGQGPQFIFQYYREEENGRGNFPPRFSGLQFPNYSSELNVNALELDDSALYLCASSLDRVVGYTFGSGTRLTVV.

About this clone: The same CDR3 arises from other DNA sequences in this sample as well. CDR3 in amino acids: CASSGTGNQPQHF. DNA of the CDR3: TGTGCCAGCTCTGGGACAGGTAATCAGCCCCAGCATTTT. The V and J genes are TRBV18 and TRBJ1-5, with 8 bases aligning to TRBD1. V dropped 6 bases and J dropped 4; count of bases not matched to a gene: 2. Germline V lookup: CDR1 KGHSH, CDR2 LQKENI. CDR3 length equals 13 residues.

This sequence joins TRBV6-4 and TRBJ2-1; 10 nucleotides agree with TRBD2. The CDR3 is 15 amino acids. Germline CDR1 MRHNA, CDR2 SNTAGT. V was pared by 2 bases and J by 2 bases, with 0 bases of the junction left unmatched. The CDR3 here is CASSDLAGAYNEQFF. The CDR3 region has the DNA TGTGCCAGCAGTGACCTAGCGGGGGCCTACAATGAGCAGTTCTTC.

This chain links TRBV7-8 with TRBJ1-3; TRBD1 agrees at 7 bases. The CDR3 spans 14 residues. Trimming cost V 7 bases and J 4 bases; bases outside gene matches: 7. Germline values: CDR1 SGHVS, CDR2 FQNEAQ. CDR3 in DNA: TGTGCCAGCAACGAGAACAGGGGAGGAAACACCATATATTTT. Its translation: CASNENRGGNTIYF.

J is TRBJ1-2 and V is TRBV12-5, with D possibly being TRBD1 (6 bases). Germline V CDR1 and CDR2: LGHNT, FRNRAP. The CDR3 loop spans 12 amino acids. Trimming took off 2 bases at V and 7 bases at J, with 8 bases between the two ends. CDR3 region: CASGLPRGGYTF. The DNA of the CDR3 is TGTGCTAGTGGTTTGCCCAGGGGTGGCTACACCTTC.

The gene calls are TRBV6-5 and TRBJ1-1; D ambiguous. Deletions cut 7 bases from V and 1 base from J, with 16 bases between. Germline assignment: CDR1 MNHEY and CDR2 SVGAGI. This CDR3 is built from 15 residues. Written as DNA, the CDR3 is TGTGCCAGCAATCCTTTCGGGAGATGGAACACTGAAGCTTTCTTT. The encoded protein is CASNPFGRWNTEAFF.

V and J are TRBV18 and TRBJ1-1; no clear D gene. V was trimmed by 4 bases and J by 3 bases, leaving 12 bases between them. The germline CDR1 and CDR2 sequences are KGHSH and LQKENI. This CDR3 contains 14 residues. In DNA, the CDR3 is TGTGCCAGCTCACAGACGAGGAGGGACACTGAAGCTTTCTTT. The encoded protein is CASSQTRRDTEAFF.

V is TRBV6-1 and J is TRBJ1-2; 10 positions agree with TRBD1. CDR1 and CDR2 from the germline V gene are MNHNS and SASEGT. Trimming removed 3 bases from V and 5 bases from J; junction bases left unmatched: 6. The length of the CDR3 is 15 residues. CDR3 sequence (DNA): TGTGCCAGCAGTGACCGGGACAGGGGAGGATATGGCTACACCTTC. Translation gives CASSDRDRGGYGYTF.

This clone was found a few times. The chain couples TRBV5-4 to TRBJ2-1, with TRBD1 matching 8 bases. With 2 bases clipped from V and 4 bases from J, the junction kept 5 bases outside the gene matches. The CDR3 extends over 15 amino acids. Germline-derived CDR1 and CDR2 are SGHNT and YYREEE (reference sequence). The CDR3 spells CASSFPGQVYNEQFF. As DNA, the CDR3 is TGTGCCAGCAGCTTCCCGGGACAGGTTTACAATGAGCAGTTCTTC.

The chain recombines TRBV5-1 with TRBJ1-1; D gene unclear. Looked up from germline, CDR1 is SGHRS and CDR2 is YFSETQ. V was shortened by 1 base and J by 1 base, with 14 bases between the two germline ends. The CDR3 is 16 amino acids. CDR3: CASSLTPTVTNTEAFF. The CDR3 bases are TGCGCCAGCAGCTTGACTCCTACAGTTACGAACACTGAAGCTTTCTTT.

The V gene is TRBV19, the J gene TRBJ2-7; 7 positions agree with TRBD2. CDR3 length equals 15 residues. Germline V gene sequence: CDR1 LNHDA, CDR2 SQIVND (reference sequence). V was clipped by 4 bases and J by 2 bases; unmatched bases: 8. CDR3 amino acids: CASSTLTGRAYEQYF. The CDR3 DNA reads as TGTGCCAGTAGTACCTTGACGGGGAGGGCCTACGAGCAGTACTTC.

The chain recombines TRBV10-2 with TRBJ2-7; the D gene is possibly TRBD1 (6 bases). The CDR3 is 13 residues long. Germline CDR1 WSHSY, CDR2 SAAADI. V was trimmed by 4 bases and J by 0 bases, leaving 7 bases between them. This CDR3 reads CASSGQASYEQYF. CDR3 nucleotides: TGCGCCAGCAGTGGACAGGCCTCCTACGAGCAGTACTTC.

The V call is TRBV6-5, the J call TRBJ1-6; a possible D gene is TRBD1 (6 bases). V gave up 6 bases and J gave up 15 bases, with 12 bases separating them. The CDR3 loop spans 11 amino acids. Germline V gene sequence: CDR1 MNHEY, CDR2 SVGAGI. Written as DNA, the CDR3 is TGTGCCAGCAGCGGGGGGGGCATCCTCCACTTT. It specifies CASSGGGILHF.

This clone was seen once. This chain uses TRBV18 with TRBJ2-5, with 8 bases that match TRBD1. Germline V lookup: CDR1 KGHSH, CDR2 LQKENI. The CDR3 contains 14 residues. V trimming: 6 bases; J trimming: 5 bases; junction bases outside the gene matches: 8. DNA of the CDR3: TGTGCCAGCTCCCACCGGACAGGGATGGAGACCCAGTACTTC. This translates into CASSHRTGMETQYF. Filled out from reference TRBV18 and TRBJ2-5, the complete variable domain reads NAGVMQNPRHLVRRRGQEARLRCSPMKGHSHVYWYRQLPEEGLKFMVYLQKENIIDESGMPKERFSAEFPKEGPSILRIQQVVRGDSAAYFCASSHRTGMETQYFGPGTRLLVL.

The chain has TRBV5-6 and TRBJ1-2, with TRBD1 as a possible D gene (5 bases). There are 13 residues in the CDR3. The germline V and J ends were trimmed by 0 bases and 8 bases, with 11 bases remaining between them. Germline CDR1 and CDR2: SGHDT and YYEEEE. The DNA for the CDR3 is TGTGCCAGCAGCTTGGCCGGGGGAACGGGCTACACCTTC. Protein sequence: CASSLAGGTGYTF.

The chain uses TRBV5-6 and TRBJ1-1; TRBD1 agrees at 8 bases. CDR3 size: 18 residues. The J segment lost 3 bases and the V segment lost 1 base, leaving 14 bases of the junction unmatched. Germline CDR1 is SGHDT and CDR2 is YYEEEE. CDR3 region: CASSLLRTGRVGDTEAFF. CDR3 nucleotide sequence: TGTGCCAGCAGCTTGTTAAGGACAGGGAGGGTTGGTGACACTGAAGCTTTCTTT.

Here the CDR3 reads CATSDFQGLAGGSTDTQYF. In nucleotides, the CDR3 is TGTGCCACCAGTGATTTTCAAGGACTAGCGGGGGGAAGCACAGATACGCAGTATTTT. The chain joins TRBV24-1 to TRBJ2-3; 14 bases fit TRBD2. J lost 0 bases, V lost 1 base, and 5 bases had no gene match. The CDR3 is made up of 19 amino acids. The germline gives CDR1 KGHDR, CDR2 SFDVKD.

The chain employs TRBV27 and TRBJ2-2; 14 bases are a match to TRBD2. CDR1 is MNHEY and CDR2 is SMNVEV in the germline V gene (reference sequence). The CDR3 totals 18 residues. The V gene end was trimmed by 4 bases and the J gene end by 4 bases; junction bases not matched to a gene: 8. CDR3 DNA: TGTGCCAGCAGTTCGACTAGCGGGGGGGCCCAAGGCACCGGGGAGCTGTTTTTT. The encoded protein is CASSSTSGGAQGTGELFF.

The gene calls are TRBV7-3 and TRBJ1-2; 8 nucleotides match TRBD1. Germline-derived CDR1 and CDR2 are SGHTA and FQGTGA. CDR3 length: 13 residues. After removal of 2 bases from V and 6 bases from J, the junction contained 2 bases not matched to a gene. Written as DNA, the CDR3 is TGTGCCAGCAGCTTACTGACAGGGGATGGCTACACCTTC. Translating gives CASSLLTGDGYTF.